This note documents a single TCR beta chain sequence. Antigen specificity is unknown. This sample was taken from a study of blood T cells in healthy people across ages. Combining a sample-barcoded 5' primer with a J-beta primer mix, a second PCR ran for about 6 to 11 cycles. Each cDNA was tagged by a template-switch adaptor containing 12 random nucleotides. Researchers report that each sample yielded at least 3 million CDR3-containing paired-end reads. Each CDR3 protein is one row after TCRdb ran MiXCR on the 5' RACE reads. Among about 800,000 distinct CDR3 sequences listed, less than 60% were seen once. Study-level points and caveats: Observed TCR beta diversity showed a strong correlation with the percentage of naive T cells as measured by flow cytometry.

The CDR3 is 14 residues long. Trimming shortened V by 2 bases and J by 3 bases, and 12 bases separated the two germline ends. Germline V gives CDR1 SGHRS, CDR2 YFSETQ. The sequencing input was blood. This clonotype was obtained from a man older than 75 in good health. The chain employs TRBV5-1 and TRBJ2-7, with D tentatively TRBD1 (6 bases). CDR3 region: CASSFAGQSYEQYF. CDR3 nucleotides: TGCGCCAGCAGCTTTGCCGGACAGAGCTACGAGCAGTACTTC.